What follows are 7 T cell receptor beta chains derived from one specimen sequenced in a study of blood T cell repertoires in COVID-19. Sequencing used immunoSEQ multiplex PCR; TCRdb keeps in-frame clones, though not all of them. The sample consists of about 380,000 clones, about 89% of them appearing once. The sample comprised PBMCs or T cells enriched from blood (not recorded which). All receptors derive from a man aged 25-40 years who had recovered from COVID-19.

The rearrangement joins TRBV19 to TRBJ1-5; D not certain. Germline CDR1 LNHDA, CDR2 SQIVND (reference sequence). The ends were cut back, 5 bases at V and 4 bases at J, with 12 bases in the middle. The CDR3 contains 14 residues. CDR3 sequence reads: CASSSQAKNQPQHF. DNA for the CDR3: TGTGCCAGTAGTTCCCAGGCGAAGAATCAGCCCCAGCATTTT. Variable domain in full (rest from reference TRBV19 and TRBJ1-5): DGGITQSPKYLFRKEGQNVTLSCEQNLNHDAMYWYRQDPGQGLRLIYYSQIVNDFQKGDIAEGYSVSREKKESFPLTVTSAQKNPTAFYLCASSSQAKNQPQHFGDGTRLSIL.

The genes are TRBV18 and TRBJ2-1, with TRBD2 as a possible D gene (5 bases). Germline CDR1 and CDR2: KGHSH and LQKENI. Trimming cost V 3 bases and J 4 bases, with 10 bases left between them. There are 14 residues in the CDR3. CDR3 sequence (DNA): TGTGCCAGCTCACCCCTGGACTCTTACAATGAGCAGTTCTTC. Its translation is CASSPLDSYNEQFF.

The chain is built from TRBV3-1 (or the pseudogene TRBV3-2) and TRBJ2-3; 7 nucleotides agree with TRBD2. The CDR3 spans 16 residues. J was trimmed by 0 bases and V by 4 bases; bases with no gene match: 7. Germline CDR1 LGHDT, CDR2 YNNKEL (reference sequence). CDR3: CASSPRWGGSTDTQYF. The DNA for the CDR3 is TGTGCCAGCAGCCCCCGGTGGGGGGGAAGCACAGATACGCAGTATTTT.

This clone was recorded once. V and J are TRBV25-1 and TRBJ1-1; D ambiguous. The CDR3 runs 14 residues. The germline V gene has CDR1 MGHDK and CDR2 SYGVNS. Between the trimmed V and J ends, which lost 4 bases and 4 bases, there was a span of 13 bases. The CDR3 loop reads CASSGINRGTEAFF. The CDR3 nucleotides read TGTGCCAGCAGTGGGATCAATCGGGGCACTGAAGCTTTCTTT.

This rearrangement joins TRBV5-6 to TRBJ2-5, with no clear D. CDR3 length: 14 residues. V lost 0 bases to trimming and J lost 5 bases, with 11 bases between them. Germline V CDR1 and CDR2: SGHDT, YYEEEE. The CDR3 region has the DNA TGTGCCAGCAGCTTGGGGTACTCTTGGGAGACCCAGTACTTC. Translated, it gives CASSLGYSWETQYF.

The chain carries TRBV30 and TRBJ1-5, with 9 nucleotides matching TRBD1. V lost 2 bases to trimming and J lost 5 bases; unmatched junction nucleotides: 4. The germline V gene has CDR1 GTSNPN and CDR2 SVGIG (reference sequence). The CDR3 extends over 14 amino acids. CDR3 sequence reads: CAWSSGQGDQPQHF. CDR3 nucleotides: TGTGCCTGGAGTTCGGGACAGGGTGATCAGCCCCAGCATTTT.

Notes on this clone: Other DNA sequences in the same sample also yield this CDR3. The rearrangement uses TRBV5-1 and TRBJ1-5; possibly TRBD1 for D (5 bases). This CDR3 contains 15 residues. Per the germline V gene, CDR1 is SGHRS and CDR2 is YFSETQ. V shed 0 bases and J shed 2 bases, with 9 bases lying between them. Here the CDR3 reads CASSLGGEGNQPQHF. In nucleotides, the CDR3 is TGCGCCAGCAGCTTGGGGGGCGAGGGCAATCAGCCCCAGCATTTT.